These T cell receptor beta chains were read from a single sample in a study of T cell repertoires in cytomegalovirus infection. Their recognized antigens are unknown. TCRdb independently ran MiXCR on the reads; one entry per CDR3 protein. The repertoire has 800,000 to 950,000 distinct CDR3 sequences, 32% of them found once; the top ten carry 9.5% to 15%. Specimen: cultured CD8+ T cells from PBMCs, collected from culture after CMV antigen stimulation. Receptors originate from a human donor in good health (CMV status not recorded). Some clones in this sample may be carry-over from other donors' samples. CDR3s include the opening cysteine and the closing phenylalanine or tryptophan. D genes are given only for firm matches. A clone size is listed for some rows: how often the clone was seen (once, few, many), or a class if it is expanded.

j_call clone_size v_call d_call cdr3_aa cdr3_nt
TRBJ1-2 . TRBV7-9 . CASSLGVGDGYTF TGTGCCAGCAGCCTAGGGGTTGGGGACGGCTACACCTTC
TRBJ1-5 . TRBV27 . CASRVSASNQPQHF TGTGCCAGCCGGGTGAGTGCGAGCAATCAGCCCCAGCATTTT
TRBJ1-1 few TRBV12-3/TRBV12-4 . CASSFEGSEAFF TGTGCCAGCAGTTTTGAGGGGTCTGAAGCTTTCTTT
TRBJ1-5 . TRBV5-1 . CASSPTGTQNQPQHF TGCGCCAGCAGCCCTACCGGGACACAGAATCAGCCCCAGCATTTT
TRBJ1-6 many TRBV12-3/TRBV12-4 TRBD1 CASSSDRGSYNSPLHF TGTGCCAGCAGTTCCGACAGGGGCTCCTATAATTCACCCCTCCACTTT
TRBJ2-3 many TRBV7-6 TRBD2 CASSIGLAGGITDTQYF TGTGCCAGCAGCATCGGACTAGCGGGGGGGATTACAGATACGCAGTATTTT
TRBJ1-3 . TRBV10-3 TRBD1 CAISERMGQGPGNTIYF TGTGCCATCAGTGAGAGGATGGGACAGGGTCCTGGAAACACCATATATTTT
TRBJ2-3 . TRBV14 . CASSQPNLDYSSTDTQYF TGTGCCAGCAGCCAACCGAACCTAGACTATTCCAGCACAGATACGCAGTATTTT
TRBJ2-1 few TRBV7-3 . CASSRTGGTGAYNEQFF TGTGCCAGCAGCAGGACAGGAGGGACTGGGGCCTACAATGAGCAGTTCTTC
TRBJ1-2 few TRBV6-1 TRBD1 CASSDEDRDRPNYGYTF TGTGCCAGCAGTGACGAAGACCGGGACAGACCTAACTATGGCTACACCTTC
TRBJ1-2 . TRBV4-2 . CASSQDQDWGGGYTF TGTGCCAGCAGCCAAGATCAAGATTGGGGAGGTGGCTACACCTTC
TRBJ2-1 . TRBV5-4 TRBD1 CASSLGTGEPLNEQFF TGTGCCAGCAGCTTGGGGACAGGGGAACCCCTCAATGAGCAGTTCTTC
TRBJ2-3 few TRBV27 . CASSRSVREVDKNTQYF TGTGCCAGCAGTAGGAGTGTACGGGAAGTGGATAAGAATACGCAGTATTTT
TRBJ1-5 . TRBV6-6 . CASKGPRSNQPQHF TGTGCCAGCAAAGGCCCGAGGAGCAATCAGCCCCAGCATTTT
TRBJ2-1 . TRBV15 . CATSSYRGNEQFF TGTGCCACCAGCAGTTACCGAGGGAATGAGCAGTTCTTC
TRBJ2-3 . TRBV10-3 TRBD1 CAISGEPGQGVWTDTQYF TGTGCCATCAGTGGAGAGCCGGGACAGGGGGTTTGGACAGATACGCAGTATTTT
TRBJ1-2 . TRBV27 TRBD1 CASSPSPSTGLTTLYGYTF TGTGCCAGCAGTCCCTCTCCTTCGACAGGGCTTACGACCCTTTATGGCTACACCTTC
TRBJ1-4 . TRBV7-3 . CASSRQRGESSGEKLFF TGTGCCAGCAGCAGACAACGGGGGGAATCCTCGGGGGAAAAACTGTTTTTT
TRBJ2-7 few TRBV7-9 TRBD1 CASSFQGAISYEQYF TGTGCCAGCAGTTTTCAGGGGGCTATATCCTACGAGCAGTACTTC
TRBJ1-5 . TRBV19 TRBD1 CASLGTGHNQPQHF TGTGCCAGCCTCGGGACAGGACATAATCAGCCCCAGCATTTT
TRBJ2-7 few TRBV7-9 . CASSRPRGIAGSSYEQYF TGTGCCAGCAGCCGCCCGAGGGGAATTGCGGGGAGTTCCTACGAGCAGTACTTC
TRBJ2-1 few TRBV6-5 TRBD1 CASSSLRDRLYNEQFF TGTGCCAGCAGTTCCTTACGGGACAGGCTGTACAATGAGCAGTTCTTC
TRBJ1-1 . TRBV10-3 TRBD1 CAIRQGATVMNTEAFF TGTGCCATCAGACAGGGGGCTACAGTCATGAACACTGAAGCTTTCTTT
TRBJ2-1 . TRBV6-5 . CASSYSWPSNWRKRDNEQFF TGTGCCAGCAGTTACTCGTGGCCAAGTAACTGGAGAAAAAGGGACAATGAGCAGTTCTTC
TRBJ1-5 few TRBV4-3 . CASSQDVGRAQPQHF TGCGCCAGCAGCCAAGATGTCGGCAGGGCTCAGCCCCAGCATTTT
TRBJ2-1 many TRBV2 TRBD2 CASREAGGPYNEQFF TGTGCCAGCAGGGAAGCGGGGGGACCCTACAATGAGCAGTTCTTC
TRBJ2-1 . TRBV6-8 . CASARGLYNEQFF TGTGCCAGCGCGCGGGGTTTATACAATGAGCAGTTCTTC
TRBJ2-7 . TRBV7-9 . CASSLDPTYEQYF TGTGCCAGCAGCTTAGACCCCACTTACGAGCAGTACTTC
TRBJ2-7 . TRBV6-1 . CASSEKGHEQYF TGTGCCAGCAGTGAGAAGGGACACGAGCAGTACTTC
TRBJ2-3 few TRBV20-1 . CSARGHQTTDTQYF TGCAGTGCTAGGGGACACCAGACCACAGATACGCAGTATTTT
TRBJ2-5 few TRBV7-2 . CASSSRRVPETQYF TGTGCCAGCAGCTCCCGTAGGGTACCCGAGACCCAGTACTTC
TRBJ2-2 . TRBV18 . CASSPRSGANTGELFF TGTGCCAGCTCACCACGGTCGGGGGCGAACACCGGGGAGCTGTTTTTT
TRBJ2-5 . TRBV25-1 TRBD1 CASIKTTGQGETQYF TGTGCCAGCATTAAAACTACGGGACAGGGGGAGACCCAGTACTTC
TRBJ1-6 few TRBV9 . CASSVGKEGNSPLHF TGTGCCAGCAGCGTAGGGAAGGAAGGAAATTCACCCCTCCACTTT
TRBJ2-6 . TRBV29-1 TRBD1 CSVEDRGQVVVGANVLTF TGCAGCGTTGAAGATAGGGGACAGGTCGTTGTAGGGGCCAACGTCCTGACTTTC
TRBJ1-5 . TRBV6-1 . CASSGTSSNQPQHF TGTGCCAGCAGTGGGACGTCTAGCAATCAGCCCCAGCATTTT
TRBJ2-5 many TRBV27 . CASSSGLRETQYF TGTGCCAGCAGCAGTGGACTAAGGGAGACCCAGTACTTC
TRBJ1-5 few TRBV7-6 TRBD1 CASSLGRLDRSNQPQHF TGTGCCAGCAGCTTAGGGAGATTGGACAGGAGCAATCAGCCCCAGCATTTT
TRBJ2-1 . TRBV20-1 . CSARLLAEYYNEQFF TGCAGTGCTAGGTTACTAGCAGAATACTACAATGAGCAGTTCTTC
TRBJ1-3 many TRBV7-2 . CASSLVGNPAIYF TGTGCCAGCAGCTTAGTGGGGAATCCCGCCATATATTTT
TRBJ1-5 . TRBV12-3/TRBV12-4 . CASSRDMAGPQHF TGTGCCAGCAGTCGAGACATGGCCGGGCCCCAGCATTTT
TRBJ2-1 . TRBV12-5 . CASGVGATNEQFF TGTGCTAGTGGGGTGGGAGCCACCAATGAGCAGTTCTTC
TRBJ1-2 . TRBV5-6 . CASSLGVKSNYGYTF TGTGCCAGCAGCTTGGGGGTAAAGTCTAACTATGGCTACACCTTC
TRBJ2-1 . TRBV18 . CASSPPMTRTWGDEQFF TGTGCCAGCTCACCTCCTATGACAAGGACCTGGGGAGATGAGCAGTTCTTC
TRBJ2-3 few TRBV4-3 . CASSSHGVTDTQYF TGCGCCAGCAGCTCTCATGGCGTCACAGATACGCAGTATTTT
TRBJ2-3 . TRBV10-3 . CAISESIGNRAFTDTQYF TGTGCCATCAGTGAGTCGATAGGGAATAGGGCCTTCACAGATACGCAGTATTTT
TRBJ1-1 . TRBV5-6 . CASSFGHLGTEAFF TGTGCCAGCAGCTTTGGACATCTGGGAACTGAAGCTTTCTTT
TRBJ1-1 . TRBV20-1 TRBD1 CSADTPGTANTEAFF TGCAGTGCTGATACCCCCGGGACAGCGAACACTGAAGCTTTCTTT
TRBJ1-2 . TRBV12-3/TRBV12-4 . CATIGGAPTYGYTF TGTGCCACCATCGGGGGGGCCCCAACGTATGGCTACACCTTC
TRBJ2-2 . TRBV9 TRBD1 CASRGTGGNSNTGELFF TGTGCCAGCAGGGGGACAGGGGGCAACTCGAACACCGGGGAGCTGTTTTTT
TRBJ2-7 . TRBV14 . CASSQDGFGGQRLYF TGTGCCAGCAGCCAAGACGGGTTTGGTGGGCAGCGGTTGTACTTC
TRBJ2-2 . TRBV6-1 . CASSEVPSWAGELFF TGTGCCAGCAGTGAAGTCCCGTCTTGGGCCGGGGAGCTGTTTTTT
TRBJ2-2 many TRBV7-9 . CASSLATGRMNTGELFF TGTGCCAGCAGCTTAGCGACGGGACGGATGAACACCGGGGAGCTGTTTTTT
TRBJ2-5 . TRBV27 . CASSLWYQETQYF TGTGCCAGCAGTTTATGGTACCAAGAGACCCAGTACTTC
TRBJ1-1 . TRBV20-1 . CSASSENTEAFF TGCAGTGCTAGTTCCGAGAACACTGAAGCTTTCTTT
TRBJ1-1 . TRBV7-9 . CASGRGGINTEAFF TGTGCCAGCGGCCGAGGAGGGATAAACACTGAAGCTTTCTTT
TRBJ2-1 few TRBV6-5 TRBD2 CATASGGAHNEQFF TGTGCCACTGCGAGCGGGGGTGCGCACAATGAGCAGTTCTTC
TRBJ2-7 . TRBV12-3/TRBV12-4 . CASSGRVKDEQYF TGTGCCAGCAGCGGACGGGTGAAGGACGAGCAGTACTTC
TRBJ2-5 . TRBV4-3 . CASSQVEETQYF TGCGCCAGCAGCCAAGTGGAGGAGACCCAGTACTTC